This T cell receptor (beta chain) was sequenced in a study of T cell repertoires in cytomegalovirus infection. On the study more broadly: CMV epitopes in the study were HLA-C-restricted (recently identified) and HLA-B-restricted (well studied). A matching HLA type, together with CMV infection, was signaled by public TCR beta signatures.

TCRdb passed the reads through MiXCR, listing each CDR3 protein once. The sample lists some 920,000 distinct CDR3 sequences, about 33% occurring once. Remarks on this clonotype: What it binds is unknown.

V dropped 4 bases and J dropped 0; count of bases not matched to a gene: 11. Germline lookup yields CDR1 SGHVS and CDR2 FNYEAQ. This CDR3 is built from 17 residues. Findings and limits, study-wide: There were HLA-C-restricted CMV-specific TCR beta clonotypes dominating the ex vivo response. Accumulated public TCR beta family frequency recognized individuals carrying CMV together with the relevant HLA.

This rearrangement joins TRBV7-6 to TRBJ2-5, with 7 nucleotides matching TRBD1. The sequenced sample was cultured CD8+ T cells from PBMCs, obtained from culture after CMV antigen stimulation. This TCR was sampled from a human donor in good health (CMV status not recorded). Some clones in this sample may be carry-over from other donors' samples. The CDR3 nucleotides read TGTGCCAGCAGCTCAGGCCGGGACAGCAAATACCAAGAGACCCAGTACTTC. This gives the protein CASSSGRDSKYQETQYF.